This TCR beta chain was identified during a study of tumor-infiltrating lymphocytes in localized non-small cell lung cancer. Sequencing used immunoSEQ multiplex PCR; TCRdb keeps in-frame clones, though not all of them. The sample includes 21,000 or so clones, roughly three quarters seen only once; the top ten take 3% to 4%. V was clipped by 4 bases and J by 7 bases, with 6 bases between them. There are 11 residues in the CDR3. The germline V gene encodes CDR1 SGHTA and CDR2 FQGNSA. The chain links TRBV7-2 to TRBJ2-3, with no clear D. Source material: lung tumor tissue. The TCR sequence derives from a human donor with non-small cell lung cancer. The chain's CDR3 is CASSSTYTQYF. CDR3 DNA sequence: TGTGCCAGCAGCTCCACTTATACGCAGTATTTT.